The clone carrying this T cell receptor (beta chain) was detected ten times or more. Its antigen is currently unknown. From germline, CDR1 is MNHEY and CDR2 SVGEGT. Deletions cut 2 bases from V and 0 bases from J, with 17 bases between. This CDR3 contains 18 residues. TCRdb re-derived calls from the 5' RACE reads in MiXCR, one entry per CDR3 protein. The sample contains around 210,000 distinct CDR3 sequences, approximately 8.4% of which appear only once. The sample originates from a study of CD8 T cells in ankylosing spondylitis. General study results and limits: Previously reported in reactive arthritis synovial fluid and blood were some of the motif variants. In ankylosing spondylitis blood, a motif of seven to nine highly homologous TCR beta variants appeared characteristic.

The rearrangement joins TRBV6-2 or TRBV6-3 to TRBJ2-1; possibly TRBD2 for D (6 bases). The sequencing input was blood, either unsorted or a sorted T cell fraction (not recorded which). The origin of this receptor is a female donor with ankylosing spondylitis or in good health (not recorded which). The CDR3: CASSYPPLEGSSYNEQFF. The CDR3 DNA reads TGTGCCAGCAGTTACCCCCCACTGGAGGGGAGCTCCTACAATGAGCAGTTCTTC.